This T cell receptor (beta chain) was recorded in a study of blood T cell repertoires in COVID-19. Study overall: Sites across the United States, Italy and Spain contributed samples from acute and convalescent COVID-19. PBMCs, B-cell-depleted T cells, or T cells were the source of the cDNA or gDNA that made up the material.

This clone was seen repeatedly, ten times or more. The Seattle patients, enrolled during active infection, were followed longitudinally. CDR3 length equals 15 residues. CDR1 and CDR2 (germline): SGDLS, YYNGEE. V was trimmed by 0 bases and J by 0 bases, leaving 10 bases between them. Sequencing used immunoSEQ multiplex PCR; TCRdb keeps in-frame clones, though not all of them. The sample lists tens of thousands of clones; 78% were seen once. The chain joins TRBV9 to TRBJ2-7, with a weak D call TRBD1 (5 bases). The receptor comes from a man in his 70s with COVID-19, enrolled during active disease. The sequenced sample consisted of peripheral blood. The CDR3 region is CASSVGLDSSYEQYF. CDR3 in DNA: TGTGCCAGCAGCGTAGGACTTGACAGCTCCTACGAGCAGTACTTC.